These T cell receptor beta chains were read from a single sample in a study of blood T cell repertoires in COVID-19. Profiling relied on immunoSEQ multiplex PCR, and the TCRdb table lists in-frame clones only, not all of them. The data show 80,000 to 85,000 clones, less than 85% seen once. What was sequenced was peripheral blood. All receptors derive from a human donor in a cohort sampled during active COVID-19. Each CDR3 is given with its conserved first and last residue. D genes are given only for firm matches. Size is stated for part of the rows, as once, few or many counts, or as a class when the clone is expanded.

J gene | V gene | D gene | clone size | CDR3 DNA | CDR3 protein
TRBJ2-1 | TRBV18 | TRBD1 | . | TGTGCCAGCTCACCGAGACTTTCCGGGACAGGGGACGGGGGTGAGCAGTTCTTC | CASSPRLSGTGDGGEQFF
TRBJ1-1 | TRBV11-2 | TRBD1 | . | TGTGCCAGCAGCCGGGGACAGGGAGGCACTGAAGCTTTCTTT | CASSRGQGGTEAFF
TRBJ2-7 | TRBV5-1 | TRBD2 | few | TGCGCCAGCAGCCGGGAGGCAGGGCTCGAGCAGTACTTC | CASSREAGLEQYF
TRBJ2-3 | TRBV12-3/TRBV12-4 | . | . | TGTGCCAGCAGTCCGACGACAGCAGATACGCAGTATTTT | CASSPTTADTQYF
TRBJ1-5 | TRBV28 | . | . | TGTGCCAGCAGTGAACTAGACAGGCTCAATCAGCCCCAGCATTTT | CASSELDRLNQPQHF
TRBJ2-5 | TRBV11-1 | . | . | TGTGCCAGCAGCTCCCGCGGGGAACAAGAGACCCAGTACTTC | CASSSRGEQETQYF
TRBJ2-7 | TRBV3-1/TRBV3-2 | . | once | TGTGCCAGCAGCCAGTTTCGGCCTAGGGGTTACGAGCAGTACTTC | CASSQFRPRGYEQYF
TRBJ2-2 | TRBV7-3 | . | . | TGTGCCAGCAGCTTAACGGCTCGTCCCGGGGAGCTGTTTTTT | CASSLTARPGELFF
TRBJ1-6 | TRBV4-2 | . | . | TGTGCCAGCAGCCAACCCGTAGCTAGGGAGAGTTCACCCCTCCACTTT | CASSQPVARESSPLHF
TRBJ1-1 | TRBV29-1 | TRBD1 | . | TGCAGCGTGCGGACAGGGGCGAACACTGAAGCTTTCTTT | CSVRTGANTEAFF
TRBJ2-7 | TRBV3-1/TRBV3-2 | TRBD1 | . | TGTGCCAGCAGCCCCTCCGGACAGGGGAGGTCCTACGAGCAGTACTTC | CASSPSGQGRSYEQYF
TRBJ2-7 | TRBV2 | TRBD2 | . | TGTGCCAGCAACCTAGCGGGGGGCTACGAGCAGTACTTC | CASNLAGGYEQYF
TRBJ2-7 | TRBV20-1 | . | . | TGCAGTGCTAGTTCCGGGAAGTACGAGCAGTACTTC | CSASSGKYEQYF
TRBJ2-2 | TRBV7-8 | . | . | TGTGCCAGCAGCTTAGCTGGCGGGCGGCTGTTTTTT | CASSLAGGRLFF
TRBJ2-5 | TRBV7-3 | TRBD1 | once | TGTGCCAGCAGCTTCGGACAGGCAGAGACCCAGTACTTC | CASSFGQAETQYF
TRBJ2-1 | TRBV6-1 | TRBD1 | . | TGTGCCAGCAGTGGAAAGGGACAGTCTGCCTACAATGAGCAGTTCTTC | CASSGKGQSAYNEQFF
TRBJ2-3 | TRBV7-2 | TRBD2 | once | TGTGCCAGCAGCTTACAAATGGGGGGGTTAACGATAAATACGCAGTATTTT | CASSLQMGGLTINTQYF
TRBJ2-5 | TRBV3-1/TRBV3-2 | TRBD2 | . | TGTGCCAGCAGCCGTAGCGGGGGGATTGGGACCCAGTACTTC | CASSRSGGIGTQYF
TRBJ1-2 | TRBV7-8 | . | . | TGTGCCAGCAGCAACAGGGAAACCACGGTAGCTAACTATGGCTACACCTTC | CASSNRETTVANYGYTF
TRBJ1-2 | TRBV18 | . | once | TGTGCCAGCTCACAGTCAGGGTTCGGCTACACCTTC | CASSQSGFGYTF
TRBJ1-5 | TRBV27 | . | . | TGTGCCAGCAATCACAGGGACAGCAATCAGCCCCAGCATTTT | CASNHRDSNQPQHF
TRBJ2-1 | TRBV5-1 | TRBD1 | . | TGCGCCAGCAGTGACAGGGTAGATGGGCAAGGTGGGTTCTTC | CASSDRVDGQGGFF
TRBJ2-7 | TRBV19 | TRBD1 | once | TGTGCCAGTAGAGAAGACAGGGGATCCTACGAGCAGTACTTC | CASREDRGSYEQYF
TRBJ2-3 | TRBV6-5 | TRBD2 | . | TGTGCCAGCAGGCCGGGACTAGGCACATATACGCAGTATTTT | CASRPGLGTYTQYF
TRBJ1-2 | TRBV27 | . | once | TGTGCCAGCTCAAGGGCAGGGGTCAGCGGCTACACCTTC | CASSRAGVSGYTF
TRBJ1-1 | TRBV5-5 | TRBD1 | many | TGTGCCAGCAGCTTGGGGGACAGGGGCACTGAAGCTTTCTTT | CASSLGDRGTEAFF
TRBJ1-5 | TRBV3-1/TRBV3-2 | . | . | TGTGCCAGCAGCCCCAGGGACACTTATCAGCCCCAGCATTTT | CASSPRDTYQPQHF
TRBJ1-5 | TRBV19 | TRBD1 | few | TGTGCCAGTAGTACCCTGACAGGGAATCAGCCCCAGCATTTT | CASSTLTGNQPQHF
TRBJ1-2 | TRBV5-6 | TRBD1 | . | TGTGCCAGCAGCCTGGGACAGAGACATGGCTACACCTTC | CASSLGQRHGYTF
TRBJ1-4 | TRBV25-1 | TRBD1 | . | TGTGCCAGCAGTGACCCCGGACAGGGGGGTGAAAAACTGTTTTTT | CASSDPGQGGEKLFF
TRBJ2-7 | TRBV18 | TRBD1 | . | TGTGCCAGCTCACAAGGACAGGGGGGATACGAGCAGTACTTC | CASSQGQGGYEQYF
TRBJ2-5 | TRBV7-7 | TRBD2 | . | TGTGCCAGCAGCTTTAGCGGGCCGGAGACCCAGTACTTC | CASSFSGPETQYF
TRBJ1-2 | TRBV21-1 | . | . | TGTGCCAGCAGCAGCCCCGGTGGGCAGGGGGCGGGAAGTGGCTACACCTTC | CASSSPGGQGAGSGYTF
TRBJ1-1 | TRBV25-1 | TRBD1 | . | TGTGCCAGCAGTGCTGGACAGGTGACTACTGAAGCTTTCTTT | CASSAGQVTTEAFF
TRBJ2-7 | TRBV4-2 | . | . | TGTGCCAGCAGCCAAGAGAGGGGAGGTTACTACGAGCAGTACTTC | CASSQERGGYYEQYF
TRBJ2-1 | TRBV7-7 | TRBD1 | . | TGTGCCAGCAGCTGGGACAGTTACTTTGCCCGGGACGATGATTACAATGAGCAGTTCTTC | CASSWDSYFARDDDYNEQFF
TRBJ2-7 | TRBV29-1 | TRBD2 | . | TGCAGCGTTGAAAAGGCTAGCGGGGGGGCAGGCGAGCAGTACTTC | CSVEKASGGAGEQYF
TRBJ1-6 | TRBV11-2 | . | . | TGTGCCAGCAGCCTATCCCACGACAGGTATAATTCACCCCTCCACTTT | CASSLSHDRYNSPLHF
TRBJ1-3 | TRBV18 | TRBD1 | . | TGTGCCAGCTCACCGGGACAGCCTCGTAGCACCATATATTTT | CASSPGQPRSTIYF
TRBJ2-1 | TRBV3-1/TRBV3-2 | TRBD1 | . | TGTGCCAGCAGCCGGACAGGGTTCTCAAATGAGCAGTTCTTC | CASSRTGFSNEQFF
TRBJ2-1 | TRBV24-1 | TRBD1 | . | TGTGCCACCAGTGATTCCGGACAGGGGGCTGTGGATGAGCAGTTCTTC | CATSDSGQGAVDEQFF
TRBJ1-2 | TRBV28 | . | . | TGTGCCACGAGGGGGAACTATGGCTACACCTTC | CATRGNYGYTF
TRBJ2-7 | TRBV27 | TRBD2 | . | TGTGCCAGCAGTTTTCTCGGGACTAGCGGGGGGAAGAGGGAGGAGCAGTACTTC | CASSFLGTSGGKREEQYF
TRBJ1-4 | TRBV6-5 | . | few | TGTGCCAGCAGGTCATCAGGGGAAAAACTGTTTTTT | CASRSSGEKLFF
TRBJ2-2 | TRBV21-1 | . | . | TGTGCCAGCAGCCCCTCGACAGGGACCGGGGAGCTGTTTTTT | CASSPSTGTGELFF
TRBJ2-3 | TRBV18 | TRBD1 | . | TGTGCCAGCTCACCGACAGGGCCCTCGATCAACACGGAGTATTTT | CASSPTGPSINTEYF